The 29 T cell receptor beta chains given below trace back to one sample, sequenced in a study of T cell responses to AZD1222 COVID-19 vaccine. Sequencing was performed with immunoSEQ multiplex PCR; in TCRdb, only in-frame clones are kept and a portion is missing. Among 150,000 to 200,000 clones, roughly 91% were seen once, and the ten largest hold around 2%. The sequencing used peripheral blood, collected 28 days after the second AZD1222 dose. The source is an adult who received the AZD1222 COVID-19 vaccine.

The chain joins TRBV10-1 to TRBJ2-2; D not certain. The CDR3 consists of 13 residues. Germline V gene sequence: CDR1 WNHNN, CDR2 SYGVQD (reference sequence). Trimming left V 7 bases short and J 1 base short, with 7 bases between. CDR3 in amino acids: CASNGENTGELFF. CDR3 nucleotides: TGCGCCAGCAATGGGGAGAACACCGGGGAGCTGTTTTTT.

With respect to this clone: This same CDR3 is encoded by further DNA sequences in the sample. The V gene is TRBV18, the J gene TRBJ1-1, with 9 bases fitting TRBD1. The V gene's germline CDR1 is KGHSH and CDR2 LQKENI. The CDR3 runs to 14 residues. The V gene end was trimmed by 6 bases and the J gene end by 2 bases; junction bases not matched to a gene: 4. The CDR3 is CASSPGQGNTEAFF. The DNA for the CDR3 is TGTGCCAGCTCCCCGGGACAGGGAAACACTGAAGCTTTCTTT.

This sequence joins TRBV20-1 and TRBJ2-1; D ambiguous. The CDR3 contains 10 residues. V was trimmed by 5 bases and J by 6 bases, leaving 5 bases between them. Germline V lookup: CDR1 DFQATT, CDR2 SNEGSKA (reference sequence). The CDR3, as DNA: TGCAGTGCTCCTCTCAATGAGCAGTTCTTC. Translating it yields CSAPLNEQFF.

This chain uses TRBV7-8 with TRBJ1-5; D is possibly TRBD1 (5 bases). V lost 6 bases and J 4 bases, leaving 16 bases between the germline ends. This CDR3 spans 15 amino acids. Germline CDR1 SGHVS, CDR2 FQNEAQ. The CDR3 region has the DNA TGTGCCAGCAGGGGGTCGGGAGGGGTAAATCAGCCCCAGCATTTT. Protein sequence: CASRGSGGVNQPQHF.

The chain links TRBV2 to TRBJ2-2, with TRBD2 identical over 7 bases. This CDR3 spans 14 amino acids. V gave up 8 bases and J gave up 4 bases; unmatched junction bases: 7. The germline gives CDR1 SNHLY, CDR2 FYNNEI. The CDR3 bases are TGTGCCAGCGCAATAGCGGGTCGCACCGGGGAGCTGTTTTTT. Translated, it gives CASAIAGRTGELFF.

J is TRBJ1-5 and V is TRBV24-1; possibly TRBD1 for D (5 bases). The V end lost 3 bases, the J end lost 2 bases, and 7 bases lay between the germline ends. The CDR3 extends over 14 amino acids. Germline V CDR1 and CDR2: KGHDR, SFDVKD. The CDR3 sequence: CATSDAGRNQPQHF. The CDR3 bases are TGTGCCACCAGTGATGCGGGGCGCAATCAGCCCCAGCATTTT.

The chain recombines TRBV10-1 with TRBJ2-7, with a tentative D call TRBD2 (5 bases). V shed 8 bases and J shed 3 bases, with 14 bases lying between them. CDR3 length equals 13 residues. Looked up from germline, CDR1 is WNHNN and CDR2 is SYGVQD (reference sequence). CDR3: CASLLRDYYEQYF. DNA for the CDR3: TGCGCCAGCTTACTCCGGGATTACTACGAGCAGTACTTC.

The V gene is TRBV6-1, the J gene TRBJ2-7; 11 nucleotides agree with TRBD2. The germline gives CDR1 MNHNS, CDR2 SASEGT. CDR3 size: 20 residues. After removal of 4 bases from V and 2 bases from J, the junction contained 19 bases not matched to a gene. CDR3: CASSGTLQGAGTSGPYEQYF. CDR3 bases: TGTGCCAGCAGTGGAACTTTACAGGGGGCGGGGACTAGCGGCCCCTACGAGCAGTACTTC.

DNA for the CDR3: TGTGCCAGCAGGTCAGGGGGCGCCCCCTATGGCTACACCTTC. Protein sequence: CASRSGGAPYGYTF. The chain carries TRBV13 and TRBJ1-2; 8 nucleotides agree with TRBD1. The junction had 7 bases not matched to a gene; V was cut back by 6 bases and J by 4 bases. CDR3 length: 14 residues. Looked up from germline, CDR1 is PRHDT and CDR2 is FYEKMQ (reference sequence).

A single count supports this clone. The CDR3 loop is CASSLGGTSGNTIYF. The CDR3, as DNA: TGTGCCAGCAGCTTAGGAGGGACCTCTGGAAACACCATATATTTT. The gene calls are TRBV7-2 and TRBJ1-3; D is possibly TRBD1 (5 bases). With 1 base removed from V and 0 bases from J, the gap between germline ends came to 7 bases. The V gene's germline CDR1 is SGHTA and CDR2 FQGNSA. The CDR3 totals 15 residues.

The rearrangement joins TRBV9 to TRBJ1-2; weak D call: TRBD1 (5 bases). The germline CDR1 and CDR2 sequences are SGDLS and YYNGEE. The CDR3 contains 14 residues. Trimming took off 0 bases at V and 4 bases at J, with 10 bases between the two ends. The CDR3 DNA follows: TGTGCCAGCAGCGTAGCGGGGGAAGGCTATGGCTACACCTTC. Translated, it gives CASSVAGEGYGYTF.

This clone was counted a single time. This chain links TRBV5-1 with TRBJ1-2; 7 bases fit TRBD1. Germline assignment: CDR1 SGHRS and CDR2 YFSETQ. Germline trimming cut 1 base from V and 4 bases from J; bases unmatched to any gene: 4. The CDR3 runs to 14 residues. This CDR3 reads CASSLSDRVYGYTF. CDR3 bases: TGCGCCAGCAGCTTGTCCGACAGGGTCTATGGCTACACCTTC. The whole variable domain, remainder taken from reference TRBV5-1 and TRBJ1-2, is KAGVTQTPRYLIKTRGQQVTLSCSPISGHRSVSWYQQTPGQGLQFLFEYFSETQRNKGNFPGRFSGRQFSNSRSEMNVSTLELGDSALYLCASSLSDRVYGYTFGSGTRLTVV.

The rearrangement uses TRBV6-6 and TRBJ2-7; 7 bases fit TRBD2. J lost 7 bases, V lost 8 bases, and 11 bases had no gene match. Looked up from germline, CDR1 is MNHNY and CDR2 is SVGAGI (reference sequence). The CDR3 totals 13 residues. The CDR3 DNA sequence: TGTGCCAGCCGCTCGACTGCGGGGGATGAGCAGTACTTC. The encoded protein is CASRSTAGDEQYF.

This chain joins TRBV28 and TRBJ2-2, with 9 positions matching TRBD2. CDR1 MDHEN and CDR2 SYDVKM come from the germline V gene. The CDR3 covers 17 residues. V dropped 2 bases and J dropped 6; count of bases not matched to a gene: 10. The CDR3 coding sequence is TGTGCCAGCAGTTTAAGGTTCAGCGGGAGGCGGGCCGGGGAGCTGTTTTTT. Translated, it gives CASSLRFSGRRAGELFF.

This chain uses TRBV27 with TRBJ2-7; 8 bases agree with TRBD2. The germline V gene encodes CDR1 MNHEY and CDR2 SMNVEV (reference sequence). CDR3 length: 13 amino acids. The ends lost 10 bases at V and 0 bases at J; junction bases unmatched: 5. The CDR3 spells CATRGASSYEQYF. CDR3 bases: TGTGCCACGCGGGGGGCTAGCTCCTACGAGCAGTACTTC.

The chain is built from TRBV7-3 and TRBJ1-6, with 9 bases fitting TRBD1. The CDR3 is 14 residues long. V lost 5 bases, J lost 10 bases, and 6 bases stayed unmatched. Germline V lookup: CDR1 SGHTA, CDR2 FQGTGA. This CDR3 reads CASSPGTGQSPLHF. CDR3 DNA: TGTGCCAGCAGCCCCGGGACAGGGCAATCACCCCTCCACTTT.

The chain has TRBV4-2 and TRBJ2-7; 9 nucleotides agree with TRBD2. Germline CDR1 LGHNA, CDR2 YNFKEQ. The CDR3 is 15 residues long. The junction had 2 bases not matched to a gene; V was cut back by 0 bases and J by 2 bases. CDR3 coding DNA: TGTGCCAGCAGCCAAGAGTTAGCGGGGGCCTACGAGCAGTACTTC. Translation gives CASSQELAGAYEQYF.

V and J are TRBV28 and TRBJ1-3; no reliable D call. Trimming shortened V by 5 bases and J by 0 bases, and 5 bases separated the two germline ends. CDR3 length: 13 residues. From germline, CDR1 is MDHEN and CDR2 SYDVKM. CDR3 sequence reads: CASSRISGNTIYF. The CDR3 DNA reads TGTGCCAGCAGTCGGATCTCTGGAAACACCATATATTTT.

The gene calls are TRBV19 and TRBJ2-1; 16 nucleotides match TRBD2. This CDR3 region has 16 residues. In germline, CDR1 is LNHDA, CDR2 SQIVND (reference sequence). With 5 bases clipped from V and 7 bases from J, the junction kept 5 bases outside the gene matches. DNA of the CDR3: TGTGCCAGTAGTTCCCTGGGACTAGCGGGAGGGAATGAGCAGTTCTTC. Residues: CASSSLGLAGGNEQFF.

The chain is built from TRBV5-4 and TRBJ1-5; tentative D call: TRBD1 (5 bases). Trimming shortened V by 5 bases and J by 0 bases, and 12 bases separated the two germline ends. This CDR3 comprises 15 residues. The V gene's germline CDR1 is SGHNT and CDR2 YYREEE (reference sequence). As DNA, the CDR3 is TGTGCCAGCAGGGGGGGACGGGATAGCAATCAGCCCCAGCATTTT. Translation gives CASRGGRDSNQPQHF.

This clone appeared a few times. The chain recombines TRBV6-6 with TRBJ2-2; tentatively, D is TRBD1 (5 bases). Per germline, CDR1 MNHNY and CDR2 SVGAGI (reference sequence). The CDR3 sequence is 14 residues long. V lost 0 bases and J 4 bases, leaving 6 bases between the germline ends. This chain's CDR3 is CASSYSRVTGELFF. CDR3 DNA sequence: TGTGCCAGCAGTTACTCCAGGGTCACCGGGGAGCTGTTTTTT.

This chain joins TRBV19 and TRBJ1-6, with 7 bases matching TRBD1. The CDR3 length is 16 residues. The junction had 12 bases not matched to a gene; V was cut back by 5 bases and J by 8 bases. CDR1 and CDR2 (germline): LNHDA, SQIVND (reference sequence). The CDR3 loop is CASSGAGGGLYSPLHF. CDR3 nucleotide sequence: TGTGCCAGTAGTGGAGCAGGAGGGGGCTTATATTCACCCCTCCACTTT.

V is TRBV11-1 and J is TRBJ2-3, with D unresolved. V lost 1 base to trimming and J lost 0 bases, with 5 bases between them. CDR3 length: 14 amino acids. From germline, CDR1 is SGHAT and CDR2 FQDESV (reference sequence). The CDR3 here is CASSLGFSTDTQYF. CDR3 bases: TGTGCCAGCAGCTTAGGGTTCAGCACAGATACGCAGTATTTT.

This chain joins TRBV19 and TRBJ1-2, with 7 bases matching TRBD1. CDR3 length: 15 amino acids. CDR1 is LNHDA and CDR2 is SQIVND in the germline V gene (reference sequence). The V segment lost 5 bases and the J segment 4 bases; nucleotides outside the gene matches: 10. For the CDR3, the DNA is TGTGCCAGTAGTCCTACGGGGGGACAGATCTATGGCTACACCTTC. It encodes CASSPTGGQIYGYTF.

In this sample, this clone turned up once. This chain uses TRBV29-1 with TRBJ2-2; possibly TRBD1 for D (6 bases). Looked up from germline, CDR1 is SQVTM and CDR2 is ANQGSEA. The CDR3 loop spans 15 amino acids. Trimming cost V 2 bases and J 1 base, with 11 bases left between them. The CDR3 protein is CSVENPGQNTGELFF. The CDR3 DNA reads as TGCAGCGTTGAAAATCCGGGACAGAACACCGGGGAGCTGTTTTTT.

The chain couples TRBV4-1 to TRBJ2-1; the D gene is possibly TRBD2 (6 bases). From germline, CDR1 is MGHRA and CDR2 YSYEKL. Trimming stripped 2 bases from V and 2 bases from J, with 13 bases between. The CDR3 length is 16 residues. The CDR3 DNA reads as TGCGCCAGCAGCCAACCGGGACTTAAAACCTACAATGAGCAGTTCTTC. This encodes CASSQPGLKTYNEQFF.

The chain combines TRBV12-3 or TRBV12-4 with TRBJ1-1; D gene unclear. V lost 6 bases to trimming and J lost 10 bases, with 15 bases between them. This CDR3 is 12 amino acids long. In DNA form, the CDR3 reads TGTGCCAGCAGCCAAACCAAAGACGGAGCTTTCTTT. Its translation is CASSQTKDGAFF.

In this sample, this clone turned up a few times. V is TRBV21-1 and J is TRBJ1-4; TRBD1 reflects the table's D call only, with no check against the DNA. TRBV21-1 is a pseudogene segment. The length of the CDR3 is 13 residues. The CDR3 nucleotides read TGTGCCAGGAAGCGGACAGGGGTTGGAAAACTGTTTTTT. Translated: CARKRTGVGKLFF.

The chain carries TRBV4-1 and TRBJ1-1; no reliable D call. Germline V lookup: CDR1 MGHRA, CDR2 YSYEKL. CDR3 size: 11 residues. The germline V and J ends were trimmed by 7 bases and 4 bases, with 7 bases remaining between them. The CDR3 protein is CASKEGTEAFF. CDR3 nucleotide sequence: TGCGCCAGCAAAGAGGGCACTGAAGCTTTCTTT.